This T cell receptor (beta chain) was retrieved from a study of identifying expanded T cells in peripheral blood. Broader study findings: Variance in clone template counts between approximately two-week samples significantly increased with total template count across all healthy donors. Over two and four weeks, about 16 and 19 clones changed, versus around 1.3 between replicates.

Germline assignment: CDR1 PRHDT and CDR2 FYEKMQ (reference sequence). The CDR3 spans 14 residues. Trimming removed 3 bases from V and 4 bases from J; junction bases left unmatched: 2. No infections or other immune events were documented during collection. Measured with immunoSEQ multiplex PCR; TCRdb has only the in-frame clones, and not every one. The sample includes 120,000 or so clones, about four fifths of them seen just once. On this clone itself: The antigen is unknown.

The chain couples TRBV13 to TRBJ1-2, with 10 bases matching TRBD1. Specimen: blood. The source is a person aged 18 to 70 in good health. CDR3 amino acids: CASSLDRGFYGYTF. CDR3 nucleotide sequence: TGTGCCAGCAGCTTGGACAGGGGGTTCTATGGCTACACCTTC.